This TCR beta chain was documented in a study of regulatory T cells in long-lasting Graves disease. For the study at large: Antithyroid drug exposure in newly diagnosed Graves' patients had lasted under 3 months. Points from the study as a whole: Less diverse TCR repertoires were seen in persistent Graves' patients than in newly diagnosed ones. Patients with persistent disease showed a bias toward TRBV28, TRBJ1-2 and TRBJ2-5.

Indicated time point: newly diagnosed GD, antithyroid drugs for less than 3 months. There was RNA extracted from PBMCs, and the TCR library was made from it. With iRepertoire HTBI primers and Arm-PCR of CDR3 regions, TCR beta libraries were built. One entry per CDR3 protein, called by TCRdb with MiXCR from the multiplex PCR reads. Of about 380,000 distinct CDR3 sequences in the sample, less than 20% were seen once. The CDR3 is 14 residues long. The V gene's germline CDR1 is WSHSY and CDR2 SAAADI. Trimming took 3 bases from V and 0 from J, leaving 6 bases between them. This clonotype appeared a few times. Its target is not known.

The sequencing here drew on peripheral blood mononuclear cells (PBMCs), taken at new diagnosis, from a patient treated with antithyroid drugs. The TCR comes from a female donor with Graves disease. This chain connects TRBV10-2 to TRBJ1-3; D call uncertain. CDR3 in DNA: TGCGCCAGCAGTGATTGGGTCTCTGGAAACACCATATATTTT. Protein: CASSDWVSGNTIYF.